The 8 T cell receptor beta chains below all came from one sample that was sequenced in a study of CD8+ T cells in alopecia areata (dated by TCRdb to the late 2010s). The library was prepared using the immunoSEQ multiplex PCR assay. For TCR sequencing, RNA was extracted from every sample and reverse transcribed into cDNA to serve as template. TCRdb obtained this table from immuneACCESS and retained in-frame rearrangements with V and J assigned. These tables miss some clones; where compared with another copy, unresolved V genes account for less than half of the shortfall, and the remainder is unexplained. Counted in this sample were 150,000 to 200,000 clones; around 60% of them appeared once. The ten largest account for around 12% of the sample. In light of the paper, this sample's time point label describes: about 25 weeks on oral tofacitinib. The treatment or condition tag for this specimen amounts to: oral pan-JAK inhibitor, 5-10 mg twice daily.

Sequenced material: CD8+ T cells sorted from blood, taken at week 24, from a patient treated with tofacitinib. Receptor source: a human donor with alopecia areata.

This clone was observed a handful of times. The chain is built from TRBV27 and TRBJ2-7; no reliable D call. V lost 5 bases, J lost 2 bases, and 10 bases lay in between. CDR1 and CDR2 from the germline V gene are MNHEY and SMNVEV (reference sequence). This CDR3 spans 13 amino acids. CDR3 protein: CASSPTSPYEQYF. CDR3 nucleotides: TGTGCCAGCAGTCCGACCAGCCCCTACGAGCAGTACTTC.

The J gene is TRBJ1-5, the V gene TRBV2; D not certain. Trimming removed 4 bases at V and 2 bases at J, with 15 bases between. The germline V gene has CDR1 SNHLY and CDR2 FYNNEI. The CDR3 length is 16 residues. Here the CDR3 reads CASSGVGRIGNQPQHF. CDR3 nucleotide sequence: TGTGCCAGCAGTGGGGTAGGGAGAATTGGCAATCAGCCCCAGCATTTT.

In its sample, this clone was seen a few times. The V gene is TRBV29-1, the J gene TRBJ2-2; D may correspond to TRBD1 or TRBD2 (5 bases each). V gave up 2 bases and J gave up 0 bases, with 13 bases separating them. CDR3 size: 16 residues. Per germline, CDR1 SQVTM and CDR2 ANQGSEA. CDR3 amino acids: CSVELRDRSNTGELFF. The CDR3 DNA follows: TGCAGCGTTGAACTCCGGGACCGATCGAACACCGGGGAGCTGTTTTTT.

This chain connects TRBV12-5 to TRBJ2-1; TRBD1 agrees at 10 bases. In germline, CDR1 is LGHNT, CDR2 FRNRAP. V lost 0 bases to trimming and J lost 5 bases; unmatched junction nucleotides: 7. The CDR3 sequence is 17 residues long. CDR3 DNA sequence: TGTGCTAGTGGTTTGGTACTTGGGACAGGGGCTGACAATGAGCAGTTCTTC. Amino acids: CASGLVLGTGADNEQFF. The whole variable domain, filled in from reference TRBV12-5 and TRBJ2-1, reads DARVTQTPRHKVTEMGQEVTMRCQPILGHNTVFWYRQTMMQGLELLAYFRNRAPLDDSGMPKDRFSAEMPDATLATLKIQPSEPRDSAVYFCASGLVLGTGADNEQFFGPGTRLTVL.

The DNA for the CDR3 is TGTGCCAGCATAGCCGGGGACGGTGGCTACACCTTC. The encoded protein is CASIAGDGGYTF. J is TRBJ1-2 and V is TRBV9, with TRBD1 as a possible D gene (5 bases). CDR1 is SGDLS, CDR2 YYNGEE, per germline. Trimming pared 6 bases from V and 7 bases from J, leaving 13 bases between. This CDR3 contains 12 residues.

This clone was counted a few times. The chain has TRBV7-2 and TRBJ2-5; no definite D call. The CDR3 sequence is 12 residues long. Germline CDR1 reads SGHTA; CDR2 reads FQGNSA. Trimming removed 2 bases from V and 1 base from J, with 2 bases in between. The CDR3 protein is CASSLFQETQYF. CDR3 DNA sequence: TGTGCCAGCAGCTTATTCCAAGAGACCCAGTACTTC.

V usage is TRBV2 and J usage is TRBJ1-5; D might be TRBD1 (6 bases). The CDR3 length is 14 residues. The germline V gene encodes CDR1 SNHLY and CDR2 FYNNEI. Trimming shortened V by 5 bases and J by 1 base, and 9 bases separated the two germline ends. CDR3 loop: CASSSTGSNQPQHF. DNA for the CDR3: TGTGCCAGCAGTTCAACAGGGAGCAATCAGCCCCAGCATTTT.

Only a few counts were recorded for this clone. V and J are TRBV4-1 and TRBJ2-5; D could derive from TRBD1 or TRBD2 (5 bases each). CDR3 length: 15 residues. Germline loops: CDR1 MGHRA, CDR2 YSYEKL. Trimming shortened V by 4 bases and J by 0 bases, and 12 bases separated the two germline ends. The CDR3 DNA reads TGCGCCAGCAGCCCCCGGGGCGCCGACCAAGAGACCCAGTACTTC. This translates into CASSPRGADQETQYF.